The present entry profiles one T cell receptor (beta chain) with its context. The target antigen is unknown. Sequenced by immunoSEQ multiplex PCR; TCRdb stores in-frame clones only, minus some. Found here are 950,000 to 1,100,000 clones, about 75% of them singletons; the top ten hold 1.4% to 1.5%. This CDR3 region has 15 residues. CDR1 SEHNR and CDR2 FQNEAQ come from the germline V gene (reference sequence). J lost 0 bases, V lost 5 bases, and 5 bases had no gene match. This sample is part of a study of shared clonotypes between healthy human individuals. General study results and limits: Sampling involved blood alone; tissue repertoires likely differ.

The gene calls are TRBV7-9 and TRBJ2-3; 7 nucleotides line up with TRBD1. Source material: memory CD4+ T cells sorted from blood. Regarding subset: CD45RA-negative fraction. This clonotype was sampled from a man younger than 35 in good health. This chain's CDR3 is CASSRGQTSTDTQYF. CDR3 nucleotide sequence: TGTGCCAGCAGCCGGGGACAGACTAGCACAGATACGCAGTATTTT.